This TCR beta chain was documented in a study of shared clonotypes between healthy human individuals. Whole-study findings and limits: Donor clonotype sharing was expected to depend on sequencing depth. Rarefaction gave evidence that sorted-subset sequencing remained incomplete despite large depth.

This table comes from immunoSEQ multiplex PCR, and its TCRdb copy is limited to in-frame clones, with some not included. The sample yields some 2.4 million clones, over 85% seen once. From CD4+ cells came CD45RA+ naive and CD45RA-negative memory subsets. A remark on this clone: Antigen unknown.

Sequencing was done on a sample of naive CD4+ T cells from PBMCs. Indicated subset: CD45RA+ positively selected. The clonotype was recovered from a man in his late teens or twenties in good health. Some clones in this sample may be carry-over from other donors' samples.

The CDR3 region is CASSSQTGGGETQYF. CDR3 coding DNA: TGTGCCAGCAGCTCCCAGACAGGGGGAGGGGAGACCCAGTACTTC. The V call is TRBV7-9, the J call TRBJ2-5; 9 bases map to TRBD1. The length of the CDR3 is 15 residues. Trimming cost V 4 bases and J 5 bases; bases outside gene matches: 8. Germline lookup yields CDR1 SEHNR and CDR2 FQNEAQ (reference sequence).